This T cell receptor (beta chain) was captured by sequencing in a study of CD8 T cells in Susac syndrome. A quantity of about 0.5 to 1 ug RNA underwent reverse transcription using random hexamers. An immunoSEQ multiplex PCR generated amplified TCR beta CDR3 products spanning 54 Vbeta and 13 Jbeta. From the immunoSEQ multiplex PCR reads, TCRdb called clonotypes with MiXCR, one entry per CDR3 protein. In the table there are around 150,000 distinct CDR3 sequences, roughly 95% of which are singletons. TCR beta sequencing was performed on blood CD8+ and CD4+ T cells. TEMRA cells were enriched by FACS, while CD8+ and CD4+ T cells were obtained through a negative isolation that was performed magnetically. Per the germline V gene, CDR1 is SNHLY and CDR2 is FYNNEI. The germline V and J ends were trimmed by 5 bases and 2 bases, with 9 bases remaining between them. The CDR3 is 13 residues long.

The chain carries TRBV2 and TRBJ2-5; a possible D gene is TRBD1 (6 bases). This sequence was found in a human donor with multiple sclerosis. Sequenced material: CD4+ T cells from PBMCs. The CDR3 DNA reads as TGTGCCAGCAGTTCCGGGACACAAGAGACCCAGTACTTC. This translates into CASSSGTQETQYF.